This TCR beta chain comes out of a study of cytomegalovirus exposure and HLA in healthy donors. Regarding the study as a whole: First-cohort TCR clusters tended to co-occur in the approximately 130 validation repertoires, a later analysis found.

Repertoires were generated with immunoSEQ multiplex PCR, while TCRdb's copy carries only in-frame clones and drops some. In the table there are about 170,000 clones, about nine tenths of which are singletons. CDR1 and CDR2 from the germline V gene are SGHNT and YYREEE (reference sequence). The V end lost 0 bases, the J end lost 2 bases, and 12 bases lay between the germline ends. The CDR3 has 15 residues. For this clone: The antigen is not known.

Sequencing input: PBMCs. V gene TRBV5-4 combines with J gene TRBJ2-7, with a weak D call TRBD1 (6 bases). The TCR comes from a woman under 40 in good health and CMV-seronegative. The CDR3 DNA sequence: TGTGCCAGCAGCTTGGGAGGGGGACATACCTACGAGCAGTACTTC. This sequence encodes CASSLGGGHTYEQYF.